Listed below are T cell receptor beta chains from one sample, sequenced in a study of T cell responses to AZD1222 COVID-19 vaccine. The method was immunoSEQ multiplex PCR; TCRdb's version includes in-frame clones alone and lacks a portion of them. The sample records some 150,000 clones, approximately 90% being singletons. The starting material was peripheral blood, obtained on day 0 of MenACWY control vaccination. The receptors were sampled from an adult in good health. Both conserved end residues are part of each CDR3. D genes are given only for firm matches. Size values are once, few and many counts, or a class for expanded clones, and some rows have none.

J	size	V	D	DNA	CDR3
TRBJ1-2	.	TRBV3-1/TRBV3-2	TRBD1	TGTGCCAGCAGCCAAATGACAGGGGGAACTGGTGGCTACACCTTC	CASSQMTGGTGGYTF
TRBJ1-6	.	TRBV6-5	.	TGTGCCAGCAGCGCCGTAGGGGCGAATTCACCCCTCCACTTT	CASSAVGANSPLHF
TRBJ2-1	.	TRBV3-1/TRBV3-2	.	TGTGCCAGCAGCCTAGAACGCTCCTACAATGAGCAGTTCTTC	CASSLERSYNEQFF
TRBJ1-2	.	TRBV7-9	.	TGTGCCAGCAGAGAAACAGGGAAAGGCTACACCTTC	CASRETGKGYTF
TRBJ2-1	.	TRBV30	.	TGTGCCTGGAGTGAGAGGCCTACAAATGAGCAGTTCTTC	CAWSERPTNEQFF
TRBJ2-7	.	TRBV30	.	TGTGCCGGGAAGCAATCGGGACGGCCCTACGAGCAGTACTTC	CAGKQSGRPYEQYF
TRBJ2-1	.	TRBV6-5	TRBD1	TGTGCCAGCAGTTATTCCCCGGGACAGAACTACAATGAGCAGTTCTTC	CASSYSPGQNYNEQFF
TRBJ2-7	.	TRBV21-1	.	TGTGCCAGCAGCAAAAGGGCAGGCGGCGAGCAGTACTTC	CASSKRAGGEQYF
TRBJ2-6	.	TRBV4-2	TRBD2	TGTGCCAGCAGCACGACTAGCGGGAGCGGTGGGGCCAACGTCCTGACTTTC	CASSTTSGSGGANVLTF
TRBJ1-1	.	TRBV27	TRBD1	TGTGCCAGCAGTGCCCGACGGACAGGGGTTGAAGCTTTCTTT	CASSARRTGVEAFF
TRBJ2-3	.	TRBV19	TRBD1	TGTGCCAGTAGTCCGGACAGGTTCACAGATACGCAGTATTTT	CASSPDRFTDTQYF
TRBJ1-1	.	TRBV6-1	.	TGTGCCAGCAGTGAATCTCAGGTGGTAGAGACTGAAGCTTTCTTT	CASSESQVVETEAFF
TRBJ2-4	.	TRBV6-6	TRBD1	TGTGCCAGCAGTCCGGGACAGGGTCAGGCCAAAAACATTCAGTACTTC	CASSPGQGQAKNIQYF
TRBJ2-2	.	TRBV9	TRBD1	TGTGCCAGTTCCCGGGGACAGTCGAACACCGGGGAGCTGTTTTTT	CASSRGQSNTGELFF
TRBJ1-4	.	TRBV5-4	.	TGTGCCAGCAGCTTGGAGGGGGTTTTTGAAAAACTGTTTTTT	CASSLEGVFEKLFF
TRBJ1-1	once	TRBV3-1/TRBV3-2	.	TGTGCCAGCAGCCAAGTGGGGGGGTCCACTGAAGCTTTCTTT	CASSQVGGSTEAFF
TRBJ1-1	.	TRBV24-1	TRBD1	TGTGCCACCAGTGGTTCTGACAGGGGCGAGGGAGCTTTCTTT	CATSGSDRGEGAFF
TRBJ2-5	.	TRBV30	TRBD2	TGTGCCTGGAGCCGGCCGGGGAGGGGAGAGACCCAGTACTTC	CAWSRPGRGETQYF
TRBJ1-2	.	TRBV11-2	.	TGTGCCAGCAGCTATACAAACGACCCTAACTATGGCTACACCTTC	CASSYTNDPNYGYTF
TRBJ2-3	.	TRBV19	.	TGTGCCAGTTCTCGAGGGCCTGGACGAGAAGATACGCAGTATTTT	CASSRGPGREDTQYF